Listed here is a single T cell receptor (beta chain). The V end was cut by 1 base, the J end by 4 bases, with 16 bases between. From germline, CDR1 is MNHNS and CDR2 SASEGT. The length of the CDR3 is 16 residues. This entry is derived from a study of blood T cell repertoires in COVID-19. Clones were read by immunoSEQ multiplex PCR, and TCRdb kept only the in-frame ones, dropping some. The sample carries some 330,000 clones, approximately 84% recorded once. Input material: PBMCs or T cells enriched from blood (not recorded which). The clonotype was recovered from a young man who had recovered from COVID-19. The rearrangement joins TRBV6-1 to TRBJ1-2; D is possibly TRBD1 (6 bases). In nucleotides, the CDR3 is TGTGCCAGCAGTGAAGGCATTAGGGGAGGGGGCTATGGCTACACCTTC. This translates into CASSEGIRGGGYGYTF.